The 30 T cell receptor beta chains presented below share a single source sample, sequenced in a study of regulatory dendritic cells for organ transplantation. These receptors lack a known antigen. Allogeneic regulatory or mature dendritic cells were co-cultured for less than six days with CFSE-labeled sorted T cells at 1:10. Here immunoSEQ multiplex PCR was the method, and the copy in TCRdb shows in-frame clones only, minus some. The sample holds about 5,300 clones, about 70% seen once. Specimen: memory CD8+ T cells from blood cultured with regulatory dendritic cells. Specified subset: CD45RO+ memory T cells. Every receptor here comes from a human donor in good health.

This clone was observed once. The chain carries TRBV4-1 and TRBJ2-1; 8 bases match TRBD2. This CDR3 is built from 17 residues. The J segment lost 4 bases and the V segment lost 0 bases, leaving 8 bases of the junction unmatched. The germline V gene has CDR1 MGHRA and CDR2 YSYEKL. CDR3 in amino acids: CASSQDWAGGPYNEQFF. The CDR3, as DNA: TGCGCCAGCAGCCAAGATTGGGCGGGAGGCCCATACAATGAGCAGTTCTTC.

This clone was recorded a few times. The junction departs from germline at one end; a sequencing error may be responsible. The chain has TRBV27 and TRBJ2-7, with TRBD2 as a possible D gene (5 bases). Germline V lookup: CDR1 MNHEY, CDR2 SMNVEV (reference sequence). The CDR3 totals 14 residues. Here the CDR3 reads CASSLSSSSHEQYF. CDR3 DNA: TGTGCCAGCAGTTTATCGTCTAGCTCCCACGAGCAGTACTTC.

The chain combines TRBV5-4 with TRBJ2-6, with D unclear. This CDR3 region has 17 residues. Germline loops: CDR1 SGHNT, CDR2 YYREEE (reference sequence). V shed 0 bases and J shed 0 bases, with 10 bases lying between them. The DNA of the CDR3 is TGTGCCAGCAGCTTGGAGGTAGCTCTCTCTGGGGCCAACGTCCTGACTTTC. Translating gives CASSLEVALSGANVLTF.

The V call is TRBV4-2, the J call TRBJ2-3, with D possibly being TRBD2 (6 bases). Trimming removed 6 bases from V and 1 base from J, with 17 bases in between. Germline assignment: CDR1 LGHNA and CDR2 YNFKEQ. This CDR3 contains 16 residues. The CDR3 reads CASSHLGGEGTDTQYF. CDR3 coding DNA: TGTGCCAGCAGTCACCTCGGGGGAGAAGGCACAGATACGCAGTATTTT.

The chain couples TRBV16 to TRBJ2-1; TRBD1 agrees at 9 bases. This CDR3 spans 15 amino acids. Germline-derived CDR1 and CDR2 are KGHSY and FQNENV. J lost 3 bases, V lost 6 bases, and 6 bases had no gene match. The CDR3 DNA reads TGTGCCAGCAGTCTCGGGACAGGGCACTACAATGAGCAGTTCTTC. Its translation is CASSLGTGHYNEQFF.

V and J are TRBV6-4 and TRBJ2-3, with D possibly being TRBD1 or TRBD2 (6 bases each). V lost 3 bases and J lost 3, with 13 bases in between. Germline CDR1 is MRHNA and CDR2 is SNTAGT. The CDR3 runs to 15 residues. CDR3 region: CASSEGGRWTDTQYF. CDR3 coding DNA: TGTGCCAGCAGTGAGGGGGGCAGGTGGACAGATACGCAGTATTTT.

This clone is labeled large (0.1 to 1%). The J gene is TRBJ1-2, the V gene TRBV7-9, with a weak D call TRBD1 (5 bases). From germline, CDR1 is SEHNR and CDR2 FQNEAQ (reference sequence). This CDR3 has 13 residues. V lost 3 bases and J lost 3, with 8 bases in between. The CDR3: CASSFDSYYGYTF. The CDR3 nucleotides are TGTGCCAGCAGCTTTGACAGTTACTATGGCTACACCTTC.

The CDR3 protein is CASSIRGGVLFPPHGGAFF. CDR3 nucleotide sequence: TGTGCCAGCTCAATACGAGGGGGCGTTTTATTCCCCCCCCATGGTGGGGCTTTCTTT. This chain connects TRBV18 to TRBJ1-1; 7 nucleotides align to TRBD1. This CDR3 region has 19 residues. Germline CDR1 reads KGHSH; CDR2 reads LQKENI. The V and J ends lost 5 bases and 11 bases, in that order; junction bases with no gene match: 29.

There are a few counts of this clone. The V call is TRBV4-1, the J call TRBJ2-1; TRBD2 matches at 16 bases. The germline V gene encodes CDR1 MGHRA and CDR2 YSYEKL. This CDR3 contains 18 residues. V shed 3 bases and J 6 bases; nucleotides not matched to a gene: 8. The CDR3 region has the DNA TGCGCCAGCAGCCAGGGGACTAGCGGGAGGGCCACAGGCAATGAGCAGTTCTTC. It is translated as CASSQGTSGRATGNEQFF.

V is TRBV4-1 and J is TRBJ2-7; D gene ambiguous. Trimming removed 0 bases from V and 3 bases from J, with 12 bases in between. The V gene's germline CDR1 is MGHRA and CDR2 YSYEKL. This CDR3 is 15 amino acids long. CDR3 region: CASSQDSRLSYEQYF. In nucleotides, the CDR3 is TGCGCCAGCAGCCAAGACAGTAGACTTAGCTACGAGCAGTACTTC.

CDR3 protein: CASSYGYGKAAFF. DNA for the CDR3: TGTGCCAGCAGTTACGGGTATGGGAAGGCAGCTTTCTTT. The rearrangement joins TRBV6-5 to TRBJ1-1, with D unresolved. The CDR3 is made up of 13 amino acids. Germline V gene data show CDR1 as MNHEY and CDR2 as SVGAGI. The ends were cut back, 2 bases at V and 10 bases at J, with 14 bases in the middle.

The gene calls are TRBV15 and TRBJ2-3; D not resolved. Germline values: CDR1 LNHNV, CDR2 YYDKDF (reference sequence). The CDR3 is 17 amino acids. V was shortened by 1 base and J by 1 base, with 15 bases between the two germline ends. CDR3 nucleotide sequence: TGTGCCACCAGCAGAGGGCGGACCGTATACCGCACAGATACGCAGTATTTT. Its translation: CATSRGRTVYRTDTQYF.

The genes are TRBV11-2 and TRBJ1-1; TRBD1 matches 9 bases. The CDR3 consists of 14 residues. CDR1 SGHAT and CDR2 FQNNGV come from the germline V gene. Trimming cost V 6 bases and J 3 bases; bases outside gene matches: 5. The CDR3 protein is CASRPGQGYTEAFF. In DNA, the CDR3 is TGTGCCAGCAGGCCGGGACAGGGTTACACTGAAGCTTTCTTT.

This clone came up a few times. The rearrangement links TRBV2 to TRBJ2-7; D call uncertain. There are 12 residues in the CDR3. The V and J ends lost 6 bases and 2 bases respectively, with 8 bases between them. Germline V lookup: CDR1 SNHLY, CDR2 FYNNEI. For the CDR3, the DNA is TGTGCCAGCAGCACAGTGACCTACGAGCAGTACTTC. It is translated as CASSTVTYEQYF.

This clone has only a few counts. The CDR3, as DNA: TGTGCCAGCAGTGACTCCTTTTTGTCTAGCGGGGACACCGGGGAGCTGTTTTTT. This translates into CASSDSFLSSGDTGELFF. The chain joins TRBV6-4 to TRBJ2-2; TRBD2 matches 9 bases. The junction had 8 bases not matched to a gene; V was cut back by 0 bases and J by 3 bases. Per germline, CDR1 MRHNA and CDR2 SNTAGT. The CDR3 extends over 18 amino acids.

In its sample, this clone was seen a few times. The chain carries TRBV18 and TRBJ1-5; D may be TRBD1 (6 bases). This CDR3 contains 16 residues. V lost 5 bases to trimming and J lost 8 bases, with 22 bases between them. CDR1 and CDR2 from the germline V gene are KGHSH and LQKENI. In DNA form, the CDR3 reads TGTGCCAGCTCAGCGAGATACGACTACAGGGATGAGCCCCAGCATTTT. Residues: CASSARYDYRDEPQHF.

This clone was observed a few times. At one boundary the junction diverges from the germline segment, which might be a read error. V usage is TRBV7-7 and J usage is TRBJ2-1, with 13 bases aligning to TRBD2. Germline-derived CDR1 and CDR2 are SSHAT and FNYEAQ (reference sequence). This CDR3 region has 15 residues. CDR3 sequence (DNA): TGTGCTAGCAGCTACGGACTAGCGGGGGTTAATGAGCAGTTCTTC. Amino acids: CASSYGLAGVNEQFF. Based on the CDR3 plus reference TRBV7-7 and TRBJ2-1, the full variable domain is GAGVSQSPRYKVTKRGQDVTLRCDPISSHATLYWYQQALGQGPEFLTYFNYEAQPDKSGLPSDRFSAERPEGSISTLTIQRTEQRDSAMYRCASSYGLAGVNEQFFGPGTRLTVL.

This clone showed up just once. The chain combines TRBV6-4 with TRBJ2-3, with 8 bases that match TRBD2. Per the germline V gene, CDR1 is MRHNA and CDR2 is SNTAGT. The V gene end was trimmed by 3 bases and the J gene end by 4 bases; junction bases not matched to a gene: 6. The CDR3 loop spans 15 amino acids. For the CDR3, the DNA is TGTGCCAGCAGTGAAGTAAGCGGGAGCGCAGATACGCAGTATTTT. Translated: CASSEVSGSADTQYF.

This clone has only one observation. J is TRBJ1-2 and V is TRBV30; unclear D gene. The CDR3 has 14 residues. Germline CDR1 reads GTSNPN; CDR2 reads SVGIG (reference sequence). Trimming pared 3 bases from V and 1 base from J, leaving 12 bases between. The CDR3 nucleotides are TGTGCCTGGAGCCTCGGGCCTTTTAACTATGGCTACACCTTC. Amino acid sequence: CAWSLGPFNYGYTF.

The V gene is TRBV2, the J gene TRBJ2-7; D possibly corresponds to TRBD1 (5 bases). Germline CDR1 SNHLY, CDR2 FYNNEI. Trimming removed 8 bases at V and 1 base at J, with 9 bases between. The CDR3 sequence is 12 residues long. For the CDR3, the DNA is TGTGCCAGCGGGGCAGGGTCCTACGAGCAGTACTTC. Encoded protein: CASGAGSYEQYF. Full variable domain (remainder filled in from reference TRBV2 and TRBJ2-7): EPEVTQTPSHQVTQMGQEVILRCVPISNHLYFYWYRQILGQKVEFLVSFYNNEISEKSEIFDDQFSVERPDGSNFTLKIRSTKLEDSAMYFCASGAGSYEQYFGPGTRLTVT.

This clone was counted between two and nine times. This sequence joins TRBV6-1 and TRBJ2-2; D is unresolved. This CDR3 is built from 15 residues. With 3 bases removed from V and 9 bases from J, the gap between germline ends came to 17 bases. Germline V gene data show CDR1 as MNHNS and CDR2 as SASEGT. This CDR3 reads CASSDGVTTERELFF. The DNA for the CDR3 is TGTGCCAGCAGTGACGGAGTCACCACGGAGAGGGAGCTGTTTTTT.

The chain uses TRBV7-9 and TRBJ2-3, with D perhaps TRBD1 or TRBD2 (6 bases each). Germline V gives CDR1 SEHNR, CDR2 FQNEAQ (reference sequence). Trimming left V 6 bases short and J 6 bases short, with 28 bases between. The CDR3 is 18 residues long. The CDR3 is CASRNPRGLAVGTDTQYF. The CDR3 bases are TGTGCCAGCAGAAATCCTCGGGGGCTAGCAGTGGGGACGGATACGCAGTATTTT.

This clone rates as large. CDR3 protein: CASSQMDEGGTGELFF. CDR3 coding DNA: TGTGCCAGCAGCCAGATGGACGAGGGTGGCACCGGGGAGCTGTTTTTT. The chain carries TRBV14 and TRBJ2-2; D may be TRBD2 (5 bases). Germline CDR1 and CDR2: SGHDN and FVKESK. Trimming shortened V by 3 bases and J by 4 bases, and 15 bases separated the two germline ends. CDR3 length: 16 amino acids. The full variable domain, in which reference TRBV14 and TRBJ2-2 provide the parts outside the CDR3, is EAGVTQFPSHSVIEKGQTVTLRCDPISGHDNLYWYRRVMGKEIKFLLHFVKESKQDESGMPNNRFLAERTGGTYSTLKVQPAELEDSGVYFCASSQMDEGGTGELFFGEGSRLTVL.

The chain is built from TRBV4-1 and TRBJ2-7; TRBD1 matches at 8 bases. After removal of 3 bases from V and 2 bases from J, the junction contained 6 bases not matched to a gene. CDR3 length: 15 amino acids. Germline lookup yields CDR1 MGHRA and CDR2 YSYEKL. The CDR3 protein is CASSQSRDRTYEQYF. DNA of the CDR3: TGCGCCAGCAGCCAGAGCCGGGACAGGACCTACGAGCAGTACTTC.

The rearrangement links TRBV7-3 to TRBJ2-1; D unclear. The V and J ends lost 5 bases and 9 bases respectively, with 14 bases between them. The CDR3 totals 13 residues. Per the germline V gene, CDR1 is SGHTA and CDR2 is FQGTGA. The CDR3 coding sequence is TGTGCCAGCAGCGCTGAGCTCTTCCGTGAGCAGTTCTTC. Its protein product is CASSAELFREQFF.

The CDR3, as DNA: TGTGCCAGCAGCGTAGATCTCGGAAACAATGAGCAGTTCTTC. Translating it yields CASSVDLGNNEQFF. J is TRBJ2-1 and V is TRBV9, with D unresolved. The CDR3 has 14 amino acids. CDR1 and CDR2 (germline): SGDLS, YYNGEE. The V end was cut by 0 bases, the J end by 5 bases, with 9 bases between.

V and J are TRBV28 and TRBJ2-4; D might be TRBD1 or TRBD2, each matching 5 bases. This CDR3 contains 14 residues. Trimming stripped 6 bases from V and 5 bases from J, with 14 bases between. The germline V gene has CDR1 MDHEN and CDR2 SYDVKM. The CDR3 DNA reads TGTGCCAGCAGCGATACGGGACGGGAAAACATTCAGTACTTC. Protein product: CASSDTGRENIQYF.

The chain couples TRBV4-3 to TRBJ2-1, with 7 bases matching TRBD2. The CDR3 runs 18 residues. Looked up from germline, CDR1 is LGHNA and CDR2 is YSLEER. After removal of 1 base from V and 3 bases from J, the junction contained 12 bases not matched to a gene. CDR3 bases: TGCGCCAGCAGCCAAGTCTGGCTGAGACTAGCAATCTACAATGAGCAGTTCTTC. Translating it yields CASSQVWLRLAIYNEQFF.

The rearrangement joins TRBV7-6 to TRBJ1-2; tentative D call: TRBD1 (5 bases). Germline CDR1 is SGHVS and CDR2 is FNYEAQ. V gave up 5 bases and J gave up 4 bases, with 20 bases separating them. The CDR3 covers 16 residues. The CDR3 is CASSLDSGSVIYGYTF. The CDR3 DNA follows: TGTGCCAGCAGCCTTGACTCAGGGTCAGTCATCTATGGCTACACCTTC.

Here the CDR3 reads CASSSLYNEQFF. Here the CDR3 DNA reads TGTGCCAGCAGTTCTTTATACAATGAGCAGTTCTTC. This chain connects TRBV28 to TRBJ2-1; D not certain. V gave up 4 bases and J gave up 4 bases, with 5 bases separating them. In germline, CDR1 is MDHEN, CDR2 SYDVKM. The CDR3 has 12 residues.